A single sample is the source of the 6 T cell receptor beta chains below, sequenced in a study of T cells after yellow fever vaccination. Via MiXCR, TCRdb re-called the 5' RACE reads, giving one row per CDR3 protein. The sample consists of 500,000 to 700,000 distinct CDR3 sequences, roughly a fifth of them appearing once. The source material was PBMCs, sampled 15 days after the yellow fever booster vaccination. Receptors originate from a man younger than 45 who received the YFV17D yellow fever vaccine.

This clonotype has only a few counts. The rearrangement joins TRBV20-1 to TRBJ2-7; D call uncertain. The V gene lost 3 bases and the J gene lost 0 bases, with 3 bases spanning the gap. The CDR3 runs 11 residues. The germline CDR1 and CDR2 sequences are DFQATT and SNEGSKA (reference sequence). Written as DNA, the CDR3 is TGCAGTGCTAGGCGCTCCTACGAGCAGTACTTC. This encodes CSARRSYEQYF.

The CDR3 DNA sequence: TGCAGTGCAAATACCGGGACAGGGGACAATCAGCCCCAGCATTTT. Amino acid sequence: CSANTGTGDNQPQHF. The chain couples TRBV20-1 to TRBJ1-5; 10 positions match TRBD1. The CDR3 runs 15 residues. V shed 6 bases, J shed 3 bases, and the junction held 8 bases outside the gene matches. Germline CDR1 reads DFQATT; CDR2 reads SNEGSKA (reference sequence).

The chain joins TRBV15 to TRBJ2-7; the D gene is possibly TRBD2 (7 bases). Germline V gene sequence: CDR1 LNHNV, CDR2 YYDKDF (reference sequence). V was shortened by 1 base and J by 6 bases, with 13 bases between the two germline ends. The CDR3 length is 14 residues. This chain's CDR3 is CATSRVGGRGEQYF. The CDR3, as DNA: TGTGCCACCAGCAGAGTGGGGGGGCGAGGCGAGCAGTACTTC. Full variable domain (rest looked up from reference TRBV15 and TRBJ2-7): DAMVIQNPRYQVTQFGKPVTLSCSQTLNHNVMYWYQQKSSQAPKLLFHYYDKDFNNEADTPDNFQSRRPNTSFCFLDIRSPGLGDTAMYLCATSRVGGRGEQYFGPGTRLTVT.

CDR3 sequence (DNA): TGCGCCAGCAGCTTTAGGGCAGCGAGCACAGATACGCAGTATTTT. Encoded protein: CASSFRAASTDTQYF. The chain carries TRBV5-1 and TRBJ2-3, with D uncertain. Trimming took 2 bases from V and 0 from J, leaving 10 bases between them. The CDR3 covers 15 residues. Germline V gene data show CDR1 as SGHRS and CDR2 as YFSETQ.

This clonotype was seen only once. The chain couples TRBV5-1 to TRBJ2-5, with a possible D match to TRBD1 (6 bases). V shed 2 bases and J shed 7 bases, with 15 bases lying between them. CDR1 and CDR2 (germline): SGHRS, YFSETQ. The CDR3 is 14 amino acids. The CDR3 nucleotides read TGCGCCAGCAGCTTCCGGACAGACCAGGGGACCCAGTACTTC. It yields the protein CASSFRTDQGTQYF.

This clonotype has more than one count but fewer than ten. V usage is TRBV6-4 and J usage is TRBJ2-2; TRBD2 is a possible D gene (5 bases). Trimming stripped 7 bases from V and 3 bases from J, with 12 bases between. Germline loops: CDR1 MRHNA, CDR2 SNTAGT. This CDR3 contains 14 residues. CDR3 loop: CASKLTSYTGELFF. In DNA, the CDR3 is TGTGCCAGCAAACTTACTAGTTACACCGGGGAGCTGTTTTTT.